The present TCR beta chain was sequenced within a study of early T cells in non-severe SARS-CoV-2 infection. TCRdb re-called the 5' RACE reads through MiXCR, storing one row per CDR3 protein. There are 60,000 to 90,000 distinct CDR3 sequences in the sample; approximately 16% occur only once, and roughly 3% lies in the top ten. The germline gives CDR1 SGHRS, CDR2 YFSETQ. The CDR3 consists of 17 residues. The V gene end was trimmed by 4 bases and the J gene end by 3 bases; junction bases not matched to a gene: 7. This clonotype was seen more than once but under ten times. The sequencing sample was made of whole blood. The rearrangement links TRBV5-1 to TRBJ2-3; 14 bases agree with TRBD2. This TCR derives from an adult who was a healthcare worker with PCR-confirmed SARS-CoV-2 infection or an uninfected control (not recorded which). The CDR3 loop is CASSGGTSGRHTDTQYF. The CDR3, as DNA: TGCGCCAGCAGCGGCGGGACTAGCGGGAGACATACAGATACGCAGTATTTT.